This T cell receptor beta chain derives from a study of regulatory T cells in long-lasting Graves disease. This clonotype was picked up many times. J lost 0 bases, V lost 7 bases, and 14 bases had no gene match. Germline loops: CDR1 MNHNS, CDR2 SASEGT. CDR3 length: 17 amino acids. Assembly of TCR beta libraries relied on iRepertoire HTBI primers together with Arm-PCR of CDR3 regions. MiXCR was run by TCRdb on the multiplex PCR reads, yielding one entry per CDR3 protein. The sample lists fewer than 550,000 distinct CDR3 sequences, approximately 16% occurring once. The time point was: newly diagnosed GD, antithyroid drugs for less than 3 months. Extracted RNA from PBMCs served as the source of the TCR library. The data were also submitted as part of a second study, on T cells in Graves' hyperthyroidism and ophthalmopathy.

The sequences come from peripheral blood mononuclear cells (PBMCs), collected at new diagnosis, from a patient treated with antithyroid drugs. This TCR derives from a woman in her late teens or twenties with Graves disease. The V and J genes are TRBV6-1 and TRBJ1-1; 7 bases map to TRBD1. The CDR3 DNA sequence: TGTGCCAGCACCAACCACAGGGGAACGGGGGTGAACACTGAAGCTTTCTTT. Translated: CASTNHRGTGVNTEAFF.